This T cell receptor (beta chain) was observed in a study of cytomegalovirus exposure and HLA in healthy donors. Both 60 Vbeta primers and 13 Jbeta primers went into the PCR. Sequencing was performed with immunoSEQ multiplex PCR; in TCRdb, only in-frame clones are kept and a portion is missing. Of 150,000 to 200,000 clones in the sample, over 70% were seen once. As to this clone: Its antigen is not identified. Germline and junction disagree at one end, which may indicate a read error.

Study-wide results and limits: It was likely that a cluster of highly shared sequence variants was a sequencing artifact. Reports described diagnosis of cytomegalovirus status by the classifier as highly specific and sensitive. A later analysis linked a missense DCLRE1C variant to TCR beta V- and J-gene trimming.

The receptor was isolated from a young man in good health and CMV-seronegative. Material: PBMCs.

For the CDR3, the DNA is TGTGCCAGCAGCTACTACATCGAGGGTAACGATGGCTACACCTTC. Translating it yields CASSYYIEGNDGYTF. The chain links TRBV7-2 to TRBJ1-2; the D is unclear. CDR1 and CDR2 (germline): SGHTA, FQGNSA. The CDR3 sequence is 15 residues long.